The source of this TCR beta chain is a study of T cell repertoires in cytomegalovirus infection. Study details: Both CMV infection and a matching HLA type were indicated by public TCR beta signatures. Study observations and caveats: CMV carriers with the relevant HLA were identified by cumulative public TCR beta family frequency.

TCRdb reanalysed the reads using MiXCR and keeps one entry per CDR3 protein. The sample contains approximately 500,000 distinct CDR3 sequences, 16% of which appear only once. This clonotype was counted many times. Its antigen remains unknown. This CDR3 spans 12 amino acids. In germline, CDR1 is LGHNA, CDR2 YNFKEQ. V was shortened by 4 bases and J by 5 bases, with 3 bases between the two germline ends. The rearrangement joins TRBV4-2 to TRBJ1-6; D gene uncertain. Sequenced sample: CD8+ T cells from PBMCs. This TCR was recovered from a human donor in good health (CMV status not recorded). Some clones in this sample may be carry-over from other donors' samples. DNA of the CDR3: TGTGCCAGCAGCCTTAATAATTCACCCCTCCACTTT. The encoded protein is CASSLNNSPLHF.